This entry lists 23 T cell receptor beta chains sequenced from one sample in a study of OX40 agonist ivuxolimab in advanced cancers. Produced via immunoSEQ multiplex PCR; TCRdb's table is partial and in-frame only. Of 45,000 to 70,000 clones listed, 83% are singletons. This specimen consisted of CD4+ or CD8+ T cells sorted from blood, obtained in a trial of the OX40 agonist ivuxolimab. Receptor source: an adult with an advanced solid tumor such as melanoma, head and neck, liver or kidney cancer.

The chain carries TRBV9 and TRBJ1-2; a possible D gene is TRBD1 (5 bases). This CDR3 region has 15 residues. The ends were cut back, 1 base at V and 8 bases at J, with 18 bases in the middle. Germline values: CDR1 SGDLS, CDR2 YYNGEE. In DNA, the CDR3 is TGTGCCAGCAGCGTAAGCGGAGTGGGGCTGGTGGGCTACACCTTC. Translating it yields CASSVSGVGLVGYTF.

J is TRBJ1-2 and V is TRBV9; D perhaps matches TRBD1 (6 bases). Trimming stripped 3 bases from V and 0 bases from J, with 21 bases between. This CDR3 is 18 amino acids long. Per the germline V gene, CDR1 is SGDLS and CDR2 is YYNGEE. The CDR3 DNA reads TGTGCCAGCAGCGATGACGGGACATTCATAAGTCCTAACTATGGCTACACCTTC. It is translated as CASSDDGTFISPNYGYTF.

The chain has TRBV2 and TRBJ2-1; TRBD2 agrees at 9 bases. V was clipped by 4 bases and J by 4 bases; unmatched bases: 5. The germline CDR1 and CDR2 sequences are SNHLY and FYNNEI. The length of the CDR3 is 15 residues. CDR3 in amino acids: CASSAASGIYNEQFF. The DNA for the CDR3 is TGTGCCAGCAGTGCTGCTAGCGGGATTTACAATGAGCAGTTCTTC.

CDR3 in DNA: TGTGCCAGCAGCCCAAGGCCAGCTAGGAACACTGAAGCTTTCTTT. This codes for CASSPRPARNTEAFF. The rearrangement uses TRBV7-2 and TRBJ1-1; D gene unclear. The V and J ends lost 5 bases and 1 base respectively, with 14 bases between them. Germline lookup yields CDR1 SGHTA and CDR2 FQGNSA. CDR3 size: 15 residues.

The CDR3 loop reads CASSVQGLGNEKLFF. The CDR3 DNA is TGTGCCAGCAGCGTGCAGGGCCTTGGTAATGAAAAACTGTTTTTT. V and J are TRBV9 and TRBJ1-4; maybe TRBD1 (5 bases). The CDR3 has 15 amino acids. CDR1 and CDR2 from the germline V gene are SGDLS and YYNGEE. V lost 2 bases, J lost 4 bases, and 12 bases lay in between. The entire variable domain, with the rest obtained from reference TRBV9 and TRBJ1-4, is as follows: DSGVTQTPKHLITATGQRVTLRCSPRSGDLSVYWYQQSLDQGLQFLIQYYNGEERAKGNILERFSAQQFPDLHSELNLSSLELGDSALYFCASSVQGLGNEKLFFGSGTQLSVL.

This clone was seen a few times. The V and J genes are TRBV2 and TRBJ2-1, with 11 bases aligning to TRBD2. The CDR3 is made up of 16 amino acids. After removal of 6 bases from V and 6 bases from J, the junction contained 10 bases not matched to a gene. Germline V gene data show CDR1 as SNHLY and CDR2 as FYNNEI. CDR3 amino acids: CASRTGGLAGGNEQFF. The CDR3 DNA sequence: TGTGCCAGCAGGACCGGGGGGCTAGCGGGAGGCAATGAGCAGTTCTTC.

J is TRBJ2-2 and V is TRBV30; no clear D. V dropped 4 bases and J dropped 1 base, with 7 bases sitting between them. The CDR3 loop spans 13 amino acids. Germline CDR1 GTSNPN, CDR2 SVGIG (reference sequence). The CDR3 sequence: CAWTRGNTGELFF. The CDR3 DNA is TGTGCCTGGACGCGTGGGAACACCGGGGAGCTGTTTTTT.

The chain combines TRBV6-6 with TRBJ1-2, with a possible D match to TRBD1 (5 bases). This CDR3 is built from 14 residues. Looked up from germline, CDR1 is MNHNY and CDR2 is SVGAGI (reference sequence). With 6 bases removed from V and 4 bases from J, the gap between germline ends came to 15 bases. The CDR3 spells CASRPGRGIYGYTF. The CDR3, as DNA: TGTGCCAGCAGACCAGGGCGAGGTATCTATGGCTACACCTTC.

DNA of the CDR3: TGTGCCAGCAGCCAAGTGACGGATGAAGCTTTCTTT. Translation: CASSQVTDEAFF. The V and J genes are TRBV11-2 and TRBJ1-1; D is undetermined. Looked up from germline, CDR1 is SGHAT and CDR2 is FQNNGV. The CDR3 runs 12 residues. V shed 5 bases and J shed 7 bases, with 11 bases lying between them.

This rearrangement joins TRBV28 to TRBJ2-7; 8 bases are shared with TRBD2. The CDR3 length is 16 residues. Germline loops: CDR1 MDHEN, CDR2 SYDVKM. Trimming at V came to 5 bases and at J to 7 bases, leaving 16 bases not matched to a gene. As DNA, the CDR3 is TGTGCCAGCAGTCGGGCGGGAGGACGGGGTTCCCGAGAGCAGTACTTC. This sequence encodes CASSRAGGRGSREQYF.

The J gene is TRBJ2-7, the V gene TRBV10-3; 14 nucleotides match TRBD2. V gave up 5 bases and J gave up 4 bases; unmatched junction bases: 10. CDR3 length equals 17 residues. Per the germline V gene, CDR1 is ENHRY and CDR2 is SYGVKD. The CDR3: CAISTQGTSGRRYEQYF. CDR3 bases: TGTGCCATCAGTACCCAGGGGACTAGCGGGAGAAGGTACGAGCAGTACTTC.

This chain links TRBV28 with TRBJ2-1, with TRBD1 identical over 7 bases. V dropped 4 bases and J dropped 0; count of bases not matched to a gene: 0. CDR1 and CDR2 from the germline V gene are MDHEN and SYDVKM. The CDR3 consists of 14 residues. In DNA form, the CDR3 reads TGTGCCAGCAGTTCAGGGGGCTCCTACAATGAGCAGTTCTTC. Protein sequence: CASSSGGSYNEQFF.

The V call is TRBV18, the J call TRBJ1-2; 9 bases map to TRBD1. CDR1 is KGHSH, CDR2 LQKENI, per germline. V dropped 3 bases and J dropped 10; count of bases not matched to a gene: 9. The length of the CDR3 is 14 residues. CDR3 sequence reads: CASSPSRDRESYTF. The CDR3 bases are TGTGCCAGCTCACCCTCGAGGGACAGGGAGTCCTACACCTTC.

The rearrangement joins TRBV11-3 to TRBJ2-2; TRBD2 agrees at 7 bases. CDR3 length: 18 amino acids. Germline trimming cut 5 bases from V and 6 bases from J; bases unmatched to any gene: 18. CDR1 SGHNT and CDR2 YENEEA come from the germline V gene. The CDR3 region is CASSKVVPGEAGSGELFF. Written as DNA, the CDR3 is TGTGCCAGCAGCAAAGTGGTCCCCGGAGAAGCGGGGTCCGGGGAGCTGTTTTTT.

This clone was counted a single time. The rearrangement links TRBV10-2 to TRBJ2-7, with D perhaps matching TRBD1 (5 bases). The CDR3 totals 14 residues. The germline gives CDR1 WSHSY, CDR2 SAAADI. Trimming pared 2 bases from V and 3 bases from J, leaving 11 bases between. The CDR3 spells CASSESRGGYEQYF. The CDR3 region has the DNA TGCGCCAGCAGTGAGAGTAGGGGCGGCTACGAGCAGTACTTC.

The genes are TRBV29-1 and TRBJ1-1; tentative D call: TRBD1 (6 bases). V lost 7 bases and J 1 base, leaving 19 bases between the germline ends. The CDR3 length is 15 residues. CDR1 SQVTM and CDR2 ANQGSEA come from the germline V gene. CDR3 in amino acids: CSASLQGVSNTEAFF. CDR3 in DNA: TGCAGCGCATCCTTACAGGGAGTATCGAACACTGAAGCTTTCTTT. Looking up the rest from reference TRBV29-1 and TRBJ1-1 gives the full variable domain: SAVISQKPSRDICQRGTSLTIQCQVDSQVTMMFWYRQQPGQSLTLIATANQGSEATYESGFVIDKFPISRPNLTFSTLTVSNMSPEDSSIYLCSASLQGVSNTEAFFGQGTRLTVV.

J is TRBJ2-4 and V is TRBV28, with D perhaps matching TRBD1 or TRBD2 (5 bases each). Germline lookup yields CDR1 MDHEN and CDR2 SYDVKM. The CDR3 is 16 residues long. V gave up 8 bases and J gave up 3 bases, with 20 bases separating them. CDR3 DNA: TGTGCCAGCCCCACCCGGGGCCCTAAGTTCAAAAACATTCAGTACTTC. The encoded protein is CASPTRGPKFKNIQYF.

The rearrangement joins TRBV11-2 to TRBJ2-5; tentatively, D is TRBD1 or TRBD2 (5 bases each). Germline V gene sequence: CDR1 SGHAT, CDR2 FQNNGV. V lost 2 bases to trimming and J lost 5 bases, with 24 bases between them. The CDR3 loop spans 18 amino acids. CDR3 in DNA: TGTGCCAGCAGCTTACATCGAATAGGGACGGATAAAGGGGAGACCCAGTACTTC. It specifies CASSLHRIGTDKGETQYF.

The V and J genes are TRBV5-1 and TRBJ2-3, with D perhaps TRBD1 or TRBD2 (6 bases each). The V end lost 4 bases, the J end lost 0 bases, and 15 bases lay between the germline ends. Germline V gives CDR1 SGHRS, CDR2 YFSETQ. The CDR3 runs 16 residues. CDR3 sequence (DNA): TGCGCCAGCAGCGGCGGGACACTCGATAGCACAGATACGCAGTATTTT. Translation: CASSGGTLDSTDTQYF.

The V call is TRBV6-1, the J call TRBJ2-2; TRBD2 agrees at 10 bases. The V gene's germline CDR1 is MNHNS and CDR2 SASEGT. The CDR3 sequence is 19 residues long. Germline trimming cut 3 bases from V and 0 bases from J; bases unmatched to any gene: 10. CDR3 bases: TGTGCCAGCAGTGACCCGGCCGGGACTAGCGCCTCGAACACCGGGGAGCTGTTTTTT. Its translation: CASSDPAGTSASNTGELFF.

The chain carries TRBV7-2 and TRBJ1-1; TRBD1 aligns across 7 bases. The CDR3 spans 15 residues. Germline V CDR1 and CDR2: SGHTA, FQGNSA. J gave up 2 bases and V 2 bases, and 5 bases lay outside the gene matches. The CDR3 reads CASSLWAGGNTEAFF. In DNA, the CDR3 is TGTGCCAGCAGCTTATGGGCAGGGGGAAACACTGAAGCTTTCTTT.

This chain connects TRBV28 to TRBJ2-7; no reliable D call. The CDR3 is made up of 10 amino acids. Trimming took 4 bases from V and 5 from J, leaving 3 bases between them. In germline, CDR1 is MDHEN, CDR2 SYDVKM. The CDR3 DNA follows: TGTGCCAGCAGTTCCCACGAGCAGTACTTC. It yields the protein CASSSHEQYF.

The genes are TRBV5-1 and TRBJ2-5; TRBD2 is a possible D gene (6 bases). Germline V gives CDR1 SGHRS, CDR2 YFSETQ. This CDR3 spans 15 amino acids. V lost 4 bases, J lost 5 bases, and 18 bases lay in between. The CDR3 DNA follows: TGCGCCAGCAGCCGGATCGGGCGGGATTACGAGACCCAGTACTTC. Encoded protein: CASSRIGRDYETQYF. Using reference TRBV5-1 and TRBJ2-5 for the parts outside the CDR3, the full variable domain is KAGVTQTPRYLIKTRGQQVTLSCSPISGHRSVSWYQQTPGQGLQFLFEYFSETQRNKGNFPGRFSGRQFSNSRSEMNVSTLELGDSALYLCASSRIGRDYETQYFGPGTRLLVL.